These 17 T cell receptor beta chains were all obtained from the same sample, sequenced in a study of shared clonotypes between healthy human individuals. The repertoire was sequenced with immunoSEQ multiplex PCR; TCRdb's copy has only in-frame clones and lacks some. This table has approximately 2,300,000 clones, around 93% appearing once. Material: naive CD4+ T cells from PBMCs. Noted subset: CD45RA+ positively selected. The receptors originated from a man aged 18 to 30 in good health. Some clones in this sample may be carry-over from other donors' samples.

A note on this clone: The same CDR3 also results from other DNA sequences found in this sample. The chain uses TRBV7-3 and TRBJ2-7, with D unresolved. The ends were cut back, 4 bases at V and 1 base at J, with 8 bases in the middle. CDR1 is SGHTA, CDR2 FQGTGA, per germline. CDR3 length: 13 residues. CDR3 sequence: CASSSSGSYEQYF. The CDR3 bases are TGTGCCAGCAGCTCCTCCGGATCCTACGAGCAGTACTTC. The full variable domain, with the rest looked up from reference TRBV7-3 and TRBJ2-7, is GAGVSQTPSNKVTEKGKYVELRCDPISGHTALYWYRQSLGQGPEFLIYFQGTGAADDSGLPNDRFFAVRPEGSVSTLKIQRTERGDSAVYLCASSSSGSYEQYFGPGTRLTVT.

This clone was counted a few times. The rearrangement links TRBV4-3 to TRBJ2-7; tentative D call: TRBD1 (6 bases). The CDR3 is 15 amino acids. CDR1 LGHNA and CDR2 YSLEER come from the germline V gene. Trimming stripped 5 bases from V and 0 bases from J, with 14 bases between. CDR3 sequence reads: CASSNRDKSSYEQYF. CDR3 in DNA: TGCGCCAGCAGCAACCGGGACAAGAGCTCCTACGAGCAGTACTTC.

The chain employs TRBV27 and TRBJ2-6; 8 bases map to TRBD1. This CDR3 is 18 amino acids long. V was clipped by 6 bases and J by 0 bases; unmatched bases: 10. Germline assignment: CDR1 MNHEY and CDR2 SMNVEV (reference sequence). The CDR3 DNA follows: TGTGCCAGCAGGAAAACTACAGGGGGGAACTCTGGGGCCAACGTCCTGACTTTC. Translating it yields CASRKTTGGNSGANVLTF.

With regard to this clone: Other DNA sequences from this sample encode an identical CDR3 as well. This chain links TRBV28 with TRBJ2-6; D remains unclear. V lost 5 bases to trimming and J lost 1 base, with 9 bases between them. The CDR3 has 15 amino acids. Germline V CDR1 and CDR2: MDHEN, SYDVKM. CDR3 protein: CASSRASSGANVLTF. The DNA for the CDR3 is TGTGCCAGCAGTCGTGCATCATCTGGGGCCAACGTCCTGACTTTC.

The rearrangement joins TRBV15 to TRBJ2-5; D possibly uses TRBD1 or TRBD2 (5 bases each). This CDR3 is 15 amino acids long. Trimming shortened V by 3 bases and J by 5 bases, and 16 bases separated the two germline ends. Looked up from germline, CDR1 is LNHNV and CDR2 is YYDKDF (reference sequence). The CDR3 region has the DNA TGTGCCACCAGCAGTCGGCAGGGTGGGACGGAGACCCAGTACTTC. Its protein is CATSSRQGGTETQYF.

The gene calls are TRBV2 and TRBJ2-1; the D gene is possibly TRBD2 (8 bases). Germline CDR1 reads SNHLY; CDR2 reads FYNNEI. Trimming took 7 bases from V and 0 from J, leaving 13 bases between them. The CDR3 has 15 amino acids. In DNA form, the CDR3 reads TGTGCCAGCACGGGAGGGGGCGGCTCCTACAATGAGCAGTTCTTC. This gives the protein CASTGGGGSYNEQFF.

The chain recombines TRBV11-2 with TRBJ2-2, with 12 bases matching TRBD2. The germline CDR1 and CDR2 sequences are SGHAT and FQNNGV. Trimming removed 1 base from V and 0 bases from J; junction bases left unmatched: 3. The CDR3 has 18 residues. CDR3 coding DNA: TGTGCCAGCAGCTTAGGCGGACTAGCGGGAACGAACACCGGGGAGCTGTTTTTT. The encoded protein is CASSLGGLAGTNTGELFF.

This CDR3 reads CASSQEPGPSSYNEQFF. The DNA for the CDR3 is TGTGCCAGCAGCCAGGAACCGGGCCCTAGCTCCTACAATGAGCAGTTCTTC. This chain joins TRBV4-2 and TRBJ2-1; D gene uncertain. This CDR3 has 17 residues. CDR1 is LGHNA and CDR2 is YNFKEQ in the germline V gene. Trimming shortened V by 3 bases and J by 0 bases, and 15 bases separated the two germline ends.

The chain joins TRBV25-1 to TRBJ1-5; D might be TRBD1 (5 bases). The CDR3 is 16 amino acids. Deletions cut 3 bases from V and 1 base from J, with 13 bases between. The germline gives CDR1 MGHDK, CDR2 SYGVNS. CDR3 coding DNA: TGTGCCAGCAGTGATTCGGGGGGGGGAAGCAATCAGCCCCAGCATTTT. Its protein is CASSDSGGGSNQPQHF.

The genes are TRBV5-1 and TRBJ1-3, with 9 bases aligning to TRBD1. Germline V CDR1 and CDR2: SGHRS, YFSETQ. The V gene end was trimmed by 3 bases and the J gene end by 0 bases; junction bases not matched to a gene: 13. This CDR3 region has 19 residues. The DNA of the CDR3 is TGCGCCAGCAGCTCGACCCCCGGGACAGGGCCTTCCTCTGGAAACACCATATATTTT. Amino acids: CASSSTPGTGPSSGNTIYF.

The rearrangement links TRBV9 to TRBJ2-1; 7 bases are shared with TRBD2. Germline trimming cut 3 bases from V and 4 bases from J; bases unmatched to any gene: 16. Germline V gene data show CDR1 as SGDLS and CDR2 as YYNGEE. This CDR3 region has 18 residues. Here the CDR3 DNA reads TGTGCCAGCAGCGGAGTCCTTTCCCCGGGGGGAACTTACAATGAGCAGTTCTTC. Its protein is CASSGVLSPGGTYNEQFF.

The chain carries TRBV15 and TRBJ1-5, with D perhaps matching TRBD1 (5 bases). V shed 3 bases and J shed 5 bases, with 8 bases lying between them. The CDR3 runs to 13 residues. Per germline, CDR1 LNHNV and CDR2 YYDKDF (reference sequence). The CDR3 here is CATSRGRDQPQHF. Written as DNA, the CDR3 is TGTGCCACCAGCAGGGGGCGGGATCAGCCCCAGCATTTT.

The chain carries TRBV27 and TRBJ2-3, with unresolved D. V dropped 10 bases and J dropped 0 bases, with 20 bases sitting between them. Germline-derived CDR1 and CDR2 are MNHEY and SMNVEV (reference sequence). The CDR3 contains 16 residues. In nucleotides, the CDR3 is TGTGCCACCAAACGTGAGACAACCAGTAGCACAGATACGCAGTATTTT. It is translated as CATKRETTSSTDTQYF.

The chain couples TRBV5-1 to TRBJ2-1; 9 nucleotides agree with TRBD1. Looked up from germline, CDR1 is SGHRS and CDR2 is YFSETQ. After removal of 5 bases from V and 7 bases from J, the junction contained 10 bases not matched to a gene. The CDR3 is 15 residues long. The chain's CDR3 is CASRMGQGLINEQFF. Here the CDR3 DNA reads TGCGCCAGCAGAATGGGACAGGGACTTATTAATGAGCAGTTCTTC.

The chain employs TRBV2 and TRBJ2-5; D unclear. Germline V gene lookup returns CDR1 SNHLY and CDR2 FYNNEI. Trimming removed 4 bases at V and 5 bases at J, with 11 bases between. The CDR3 runs to 13 residues. The CDR3 DNA reads TGTGCCAGCAGTGGCGGCTATGGTGAGACCCAGTACTTC. This translates into CASSGGYGETQYF.

J is TRBJ2-1 and V is TRBV4-1, with 10 bases fitting TRBD2. Germline-derived CDR1 and CDR2 are MGHRA and YSYEKL. V lost 3 bases to trimming and J lost 4 bases; unmatched junction nucleotides: 12. This CDR3 spans 18 amino acids. CDR3 DNA sequence: TGCGCCAGCAGCCACCCCCTTCCGGGACTAGCGTCTTACAATGAGCAGTTCTTC. Amino acid sequence: CASSHPLPGLASYNEQFF.

The rearrangement joins TRBV7-8 to TRBJ2-5; D is possibly TRBD1 or TRBD2 (5 bases each). This CDR3 contains 15 residues. V dropped 5 bases and J dropped 2 bases, with 15 bases sitting between them. Germline V gene lookup returns CDR1 SGHVS and CDR2 FQNEAQ. CDR3 in DNA: TGTGCCAGCAGCAACTACGGGGACGGGCAAGAGACCCAGTACTTC. It yields the protein CASSNYGDGQETQYF. The full variable domain, completed using reference TRBV7-8 and TRBJ2-5, is GAGVSQSPRYKVAKRGQDVALRCDPISGHVSLFWYQQALGQGPEFLTYFQNEAQLDKSGLPSDRFFAERPEGSVSTLKIQRTQQEDSAVYLCASSNYGDGQETQYFGPGTRLLVL.